This T cell receptor beta chain originates from a study of shared clonotypes between healthy human individuals. Findings and limits, study-wide: Against clonotypes common to all four donors, non-shared ones had lower generation probabilities.

Method: immunoSEQ multiplex PCR; TCRdb's copy keeps in-frame clones and lacks some. The repertoire holds approximately 640,000 clones, with around 90% as singletons. Worth noting for this clone: The antigen is not known.

Germline V gene lookup returns CDR1 SQVTM and CDR2 ANQGSEA. There are 15 residues in the CDR3. The V and J ends lost 1 base and 4 bases, in that order; junction bases with no gene match: 9. Sequencing input: memory CD8+ T cells from PBMCs. Subset of the sample: CD45RO+ cells pooled with CCR7-negative TemRA cells. The V and J genes are TRBV29-1 and TRBJ2-7; 8 nucleotides agree with TRBD1. The sequence was obtained from a young man in good health. Some clones in this sample may be carry-over from other donors' samples. In DNA, the CDR3 is TGCAGCGTTGAAGCCGGGACAGGAGATTTTTACGAGCAGTACTTC. This encodes CSVEAGTGDFYEQYF.